This T cell receptor (beta chain) was observed in a study of shared clonotypes between healthy human individuals (TCRdb year 2020). General notes on the study: A couple of women and a few men aged 18 to 49 years were included in the cohort. To increase sequencing depth and limit assay-specific biases, different laboratories used diverse techniques to prepare libraries and sequence TCR repertoires. Per donor, leukapheresis produced somewhere between about 0.94 and 9 billion PBMCs. For each donor, CD4 naive and CD4 memory were each run on three plates, CD8 naive on two plates, and CD8 memory on one plate. The study deeply sequenced blood TCR repertoires of about five healthy adults to estimate repertoire size and the extent of clonotype sharing between individuals. On the study overall, not on this receptor specifically: Based on pairwise subsampling, the degree of clonotype sharing among donors was expected to be affected by sequencing depth. The small number of donors limited the genetic and exposure-history diversity represented. Compared with non-shared clonotypes, clonotypes shared by all four sorted-subset donors had higher generation probabilities. Sharing across several donors was observed for about 5% of naive CD4, 3% to 3.5% of naive CD8, over 2% of memory CD4, and around 0.44% of memory CD8 clonotypes. Only blood was sampled, and tissue TCR repertoires likely differ from those in blood. Incomplete sequencing was indicated by rarefaction of sorted-subset datasets, despite the large sequencing depth. Larger estimated clonotype richness was generally found for naive subsets than for memory subsets.

A note on this clone: The antigen it binds to is not known. No much larger clone exists at a distance of one base, and base qualities are not known.

From a lookup of the germline V gene (reference sequence), CDR1 and CDR2 are SEHNR and FQNEAQ. Taken from cysteine to phenylalanine, the CDR3 has 15 residues. Solely the CDR3 DNA is kept, with 45 bases framed from the first base. Trimming at the junction amounts to 1 base on V and 2 bases on J, and the germline ends lie 11 bases apart. The donors were healthy, HIV-negative adults with no recently reported acute infections or vaccinations. All donors were Caucasian adults living in Nashville, Tennessee, USA. CD4+ T cells were enriched by magnetic negative selection, after which naive cells were positively selected on CD45RA and the negative fraction was taken as the memory subset. Blood was obtained by leukapheresis, after which PBMCs were separated by Ficoll-Histopaque density gradient centrifugation and cryopreserved in liquid nitrogen vapor phase. Purity and quantity of every magnetically sorted T cell population were checked by analytical flow cytometry. Genomic DNA was isolated from each sorted fraction and quantified by UV absorbance on a Nanodrop 2000c.

TCR CDR3 regions were amplified from genomic DNA by multiplex PCR using the deep immunoSEQ assay. For each cell subset, the extracted genomic DNA was distributed evenly across all wells of several immunoSEQ 96-well plates, and each plate served as one replicate. Each replicate PCR for sorted subsets received 200 ng genomic DNA, equal to roughly 30,000 T cell genomes. Purified libraries were measured with a Qubit 3.0 fluorometer, size-checked on a Bioanalyzer 2100, and measured again with the KAPA Library Quantification kit. Every immunoSEQ 96-well plate was sequenced on a dedicated single-read 150-cycle Illumina NextSeq 550 flow cell. The original pipeline was this. Because the immunoSEQ output included only junctional sequences and no quality scores, the filtering could not be the same as the filtering used for full-length reads. To assign V/J genes and CDR3, sequences were annotated against IMGT germline references using PyIR, a Python wrapper for IgBLAST v1.9. Reads with weak V/J assignments (E-value above 1e-6), missing CDR3, stop codons, out-of-frame junctions, or ambiguous translated residues were removed. V3J clonotypes were defined as sequences sharing an identical inferred V gene, J gene, and CDR3 amino acid sequence. Percentage overlap between repertoires was computed as shared unique clonotypes divided by the size of the smaller repertoire. Repertoire richness was assessed with RTK rarefaction, the Chao1 estimator, and Recon v2.1 estimates of unobserved clonotypes. OLGA was used to compute generation probabilities for all TCRbeta clonotypes that the gDNA method yielded from a handful of donors. TCRdb holds this immuneACCESS table with in-frame rearrangements only. Some clones are missing; in checked studies, unresolved V genes explain under half, and the rest has no known cause. The V and J calls and the clone size are those of that table, but D and trimming were determined from the DNA. The sample contains roughly 700,000 clones, around 67% of them found a single time. Approximately 1.8% of the sample goes to the ten largest clones.

This sequence uses TRBV7-9 and TRBJ2-5; matching of 5 bases hints at TRBD1 as the D gene. The sequencing input was memory CD4+ T cells sorted from blood. Per the publication, the cell subset or site label means: CD45RA-negative fraction. The clonotype comes from a woman between 25 and 40 years old in good health. The CDR3 here reads CASSLVWQGQETQYF. The DNA is as follows: TGTGCCAGCAGCTTAGTTTGGCAGGGACAAGAGACCCAGTACTTC.